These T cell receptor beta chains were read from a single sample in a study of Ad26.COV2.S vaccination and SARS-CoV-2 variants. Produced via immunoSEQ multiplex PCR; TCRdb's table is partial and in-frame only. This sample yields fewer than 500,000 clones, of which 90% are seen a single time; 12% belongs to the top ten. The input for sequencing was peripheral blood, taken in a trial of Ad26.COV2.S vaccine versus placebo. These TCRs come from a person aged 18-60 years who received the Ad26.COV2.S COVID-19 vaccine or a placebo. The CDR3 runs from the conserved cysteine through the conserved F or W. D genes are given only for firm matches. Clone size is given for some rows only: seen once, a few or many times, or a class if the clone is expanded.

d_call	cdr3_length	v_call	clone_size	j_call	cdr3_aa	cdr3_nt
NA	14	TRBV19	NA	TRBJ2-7	CASSITGASYEQYF	TGTGCCAGTAGTATAACAGGAGCCTCCTACGAGCAGTACTTC
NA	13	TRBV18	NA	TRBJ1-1	CASSPTGNTEAFF	TGTGCCAGCTCACCGACGGGCAACACTGAAGCTTTCTTT
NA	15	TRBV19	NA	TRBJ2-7	CASRWAARDSYEQYF	TGTGCCAGTAGGTGGGCAGCCAGAGATTCCTACGAGCAGTACTTC
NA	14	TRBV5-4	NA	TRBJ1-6	CASSYGGGNSPLHF	TGTGCCAGCAGCTACGGGGGTGGTAATTCACCCCTCCACTTT
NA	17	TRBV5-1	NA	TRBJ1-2	CASSPARQSGNPYGYTF	TGCGCCAGCAGTCCCGCCCGACAGTCCGGAAACCCGTATGGCTACACCTTC
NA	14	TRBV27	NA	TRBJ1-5	CASSLQGTNQPQHF	TGTGCCAGCAGTTTACAAGGGACCAATCAGCCCCAGCATTTT
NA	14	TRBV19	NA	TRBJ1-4	CASSPTGGGEKLFF	TGTGCCAGTAGCCCAACCGGGGGGGGCGAAAAACTGTTTTTT
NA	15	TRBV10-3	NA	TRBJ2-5	CAISEESAIQETQYF	TGTGCCATCAGTGAGGAATCGGCGATCCAAGAGACCCAGTACTTC
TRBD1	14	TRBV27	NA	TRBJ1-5	CASRAGTGNQPQHF	TGTGCCAGCAGAGCCGGGACAGGAAATCAGCCCCAGCATTTT
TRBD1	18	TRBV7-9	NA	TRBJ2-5	CASSPYPPGTGDGETQYF	TGTGCCAGCAGCCCCTACCCCCCCGGGACAGGGGATGGCGAGACCCAGTACTTC
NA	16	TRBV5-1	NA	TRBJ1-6	CASSPYPGLPNSPLHF	TGCGCCAGCAGCCCTTATCCGGGCCTGCCTAATTCACCCCTCCACTTT
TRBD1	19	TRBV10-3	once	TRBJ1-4	CAISEDLGQGGPTNEKLFF	TGTGCCATCAGTGAGGATTTAGGACAGGGGGGTCCAACTAATGAAAAACTGTTTTTT
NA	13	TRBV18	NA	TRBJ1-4	CASSPRPAEKLFF	TGTGCCAGCTCACCACGGCCGGCAGAAAAACTGTTTTTT
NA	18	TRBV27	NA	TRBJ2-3	CASSLTAYSATSTDTQYF	TGTGCCAGCAGTTTAACGGCCTATAGCGCAACTAGCACAGATACGCAGTATTTT
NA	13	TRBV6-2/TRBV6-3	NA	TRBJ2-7	CASSYAGTYEQYF	TGTGCCAGCAGTTACGCCGGGACCTACGAGCAGTACTTC
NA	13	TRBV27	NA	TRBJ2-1	CASSFRRDNEQFF	TGTGCCAGCAGTTTCCGCAGGGACAATGAGCAGTTCTTC
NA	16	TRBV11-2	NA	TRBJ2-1	CASSLALGGRGHEQFF	TGTGCCAGCAGCTTAGCCCTCGGGGGCCGAGGGCATGAGCAGTTCTTC